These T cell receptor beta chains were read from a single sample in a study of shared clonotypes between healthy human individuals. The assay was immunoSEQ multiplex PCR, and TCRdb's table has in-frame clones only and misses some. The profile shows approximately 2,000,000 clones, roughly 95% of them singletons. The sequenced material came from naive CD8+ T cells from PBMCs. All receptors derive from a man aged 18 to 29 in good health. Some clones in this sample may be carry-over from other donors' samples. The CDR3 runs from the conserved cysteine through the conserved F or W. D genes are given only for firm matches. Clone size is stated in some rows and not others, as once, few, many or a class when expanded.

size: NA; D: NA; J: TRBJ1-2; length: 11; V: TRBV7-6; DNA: TGTGCCAGCAGCTTCCCATGGGGGATTTTGTTC; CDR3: CASSFPWGILF
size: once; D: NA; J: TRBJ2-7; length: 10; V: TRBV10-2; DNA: TGCGCCAGCGGTACCTTCGAGCAGTACTTC; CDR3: CASGTFEQYF
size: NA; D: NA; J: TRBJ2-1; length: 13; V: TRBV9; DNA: TGTGCCAGCAGCCCCCGAGGCGGTTATGAGCAGTTCTTC; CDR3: CASSPRGGYEQFF
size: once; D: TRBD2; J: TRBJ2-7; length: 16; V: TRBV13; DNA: TGTGCCAGCAGCCCGGGGGTAGCGGGAGCCACCTACGAGCAGTACTTC; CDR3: CASSPGVAGATYEQYF
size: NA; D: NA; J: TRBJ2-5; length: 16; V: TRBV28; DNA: TGTGCCAGCAGTTTATTCGTGGACTACGGGGCGGAGACCCAGTACTTC; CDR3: CASSLFVDYGAETQYF
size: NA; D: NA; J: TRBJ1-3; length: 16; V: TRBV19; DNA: TGTGCCAGTAGGAACCCCGACCAAAGCTCTGGAAACACCATATATTTT; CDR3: CASRNPDQSSGNTIYF
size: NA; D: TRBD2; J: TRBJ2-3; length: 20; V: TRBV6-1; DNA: TGTGCCAGCAGTGACAGGGGTGGCGCTAGCGGGATACCGGGCACAGATACGCAGTATTTT; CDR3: CASSDRGGASGIPGTDTQYF
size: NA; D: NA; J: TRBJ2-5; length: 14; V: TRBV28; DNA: TGTGCCAGCAGTTTAATGCGGTCTGGCGAGACCCAGTACTTC; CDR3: CASSLMRSGETQYF
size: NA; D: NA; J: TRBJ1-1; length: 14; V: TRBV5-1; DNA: TGCGCCAGCAGCTTGGGAACAGTGAACACTGAAGCTTTCTTT; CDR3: CASSLGTVNTEAFF
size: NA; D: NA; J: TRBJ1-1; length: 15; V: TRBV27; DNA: TGTGCCAGCAGTTTATTGTCGGGTATGAACACTGAAGCTTTCTTT; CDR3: CASSLLSGMNTEAFF
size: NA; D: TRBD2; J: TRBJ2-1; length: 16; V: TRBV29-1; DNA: TGCAGCGTTGAGGGACTAGCGGGAGTTTCCTACAATGAGCAGTTCTTC; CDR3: CSVEGLAGVSYNEQFF
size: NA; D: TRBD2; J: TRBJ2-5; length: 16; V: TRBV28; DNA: TGTGCCAGCAGTTTATTCGGCGGGAGAGGCAGGGAGACCCAGTACTTC; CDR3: CASSLFGGRGRETQYF
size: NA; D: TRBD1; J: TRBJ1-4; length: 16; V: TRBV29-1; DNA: TGCAGCGTTGTGGGGACAGGGGGACCCACTAATGAAAAACTGTTTTTT; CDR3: CSVVGTGGPTNEKLFF
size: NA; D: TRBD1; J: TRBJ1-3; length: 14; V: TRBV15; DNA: TGTGCCACCCAGACAGGGGACTCTGGAAACACCATATATTTT; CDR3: CATQTGDSGNTIYF
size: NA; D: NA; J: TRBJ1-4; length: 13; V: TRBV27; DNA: TGTGCCAGCGCTTGGTCCCGTAATGAAAAACTGTTTTTT; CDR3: CASAWSRNEKLFF
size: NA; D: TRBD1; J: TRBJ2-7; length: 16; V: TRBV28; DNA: TGTGCCAGCAGTGACATCGAGGGGGCAAGCTCCTACGAGCAGTACTTC; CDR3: CASSDIEGASSYEQYF
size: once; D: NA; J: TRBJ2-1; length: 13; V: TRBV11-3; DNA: TGTGCCAGCAGCCCACGGACAGACAATGAGCAGTTCTTC; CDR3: CASSPRTDNEQFF
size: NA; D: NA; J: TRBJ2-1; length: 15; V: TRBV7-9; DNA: TGTGCCAGCAGCTTGACACAACCGATTCACAATGAGCAGTTCTTC; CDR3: CASSLTQPIHNEQFF
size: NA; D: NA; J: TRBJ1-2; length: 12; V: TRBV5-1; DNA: TGCGCCAGCAGCTTTCAAGGCTATGGCTACACCTTC; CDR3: CASSFQGYGYTF
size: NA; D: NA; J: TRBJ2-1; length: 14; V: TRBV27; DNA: TGTGCCAGCAGCCCTACGAGCCGAGACAATGAGCAGTTCTTC; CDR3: CASSPTSRDNEQFF
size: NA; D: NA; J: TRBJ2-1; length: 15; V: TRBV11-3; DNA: TGTGCCAGCAGCTTTTTGGCGGGATCGGGGAATGAGCAGTTCTTC; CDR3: CASSFLAGSGNEQFF
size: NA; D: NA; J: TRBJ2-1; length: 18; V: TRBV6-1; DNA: TGTGCCAGCAGTGAATATATTCTGGCGGGAGAGGGGGTCAATGAGCAGTTCTTC; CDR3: CASSEYILAGEGVNEQFF
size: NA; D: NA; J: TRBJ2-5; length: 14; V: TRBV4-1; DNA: TGCGCCAGCAGCCAAGAGCCAGGACAAGAGACCCAGTACTTC; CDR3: CASSQEPGQETQYF
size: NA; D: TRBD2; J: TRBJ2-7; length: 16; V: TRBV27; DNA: TGTGCCAGCAGTTCTAGCGGGAGCCCAACCTCCTACGAGCAGTACTTC; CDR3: CASSSSGSPTSYEQYF
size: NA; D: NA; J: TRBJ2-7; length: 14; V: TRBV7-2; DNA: TGTGCCAGCAGCTCCCCCATTGACGGCTACGAGCAGTACTTC; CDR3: CASSSPIDGYEQYF
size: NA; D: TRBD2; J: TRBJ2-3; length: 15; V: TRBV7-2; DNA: TGTGCCAGCAGCTCCGAGCGGGAGGGCGTTTATACGCAGTATTTT; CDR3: CASSSEREGVYTQYF
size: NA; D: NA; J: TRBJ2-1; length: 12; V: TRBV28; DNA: TGTGCCAGCTCCTGGGATGGAAATGAGCAGTTCTTC; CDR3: CASSWDGNEQFF
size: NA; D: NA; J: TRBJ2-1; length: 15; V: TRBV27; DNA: TGTGCCAGCAGTATCGGGGGAAGCTCCTACAATGAGCAGTTCTTC; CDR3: CASSIGGSSYNEQFF
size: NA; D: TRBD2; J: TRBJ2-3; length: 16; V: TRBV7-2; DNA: TGTGCCAGCAGCATGGGGACTAGCGGGAGGACCGATACGCAGTATTTT; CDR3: CASSMGTSGRTDTQYF
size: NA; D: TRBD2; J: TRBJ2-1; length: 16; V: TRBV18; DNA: TGTGCCAGCTCACAGGGGACTAGCGGGAGGTACAATGAGCAGTTCTTC; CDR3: CASSQGTSGRYNEQFF
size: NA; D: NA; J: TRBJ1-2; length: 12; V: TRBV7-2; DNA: TGTGCCAGCAGCCAGGGGTACTATGGCTACACCTTC; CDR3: CASSQGYYGYTF
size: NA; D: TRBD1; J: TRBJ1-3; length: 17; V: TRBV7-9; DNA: TGTGCCAGCAGCTTTTGGGACAGTGGGAGCTCTGGAAACACCATATATTTT; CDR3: CASSFWDSGSSGNTIYF
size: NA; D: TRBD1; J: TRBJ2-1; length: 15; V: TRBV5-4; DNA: TGTGCCAGCAGCCCCCGGGACAGGGAATACAATGAGCAGTTCTTC; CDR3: CASSPRDREYNEQFF
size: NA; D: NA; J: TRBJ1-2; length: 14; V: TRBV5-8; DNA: TGTGCCAGCAGCTTTGATGTAGTCATCTATGGCTACACCTTC; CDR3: CASSFDVVIYGYTF
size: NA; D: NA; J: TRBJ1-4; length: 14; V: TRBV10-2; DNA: TGCGCCAGCAGTAAGGGCTCCCGAGAAGAAAAACTGTTTTTT; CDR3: CASSKGSREEKLFF
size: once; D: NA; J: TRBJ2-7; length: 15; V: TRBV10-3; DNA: TGTGCCATCAGGCACACGACGGACTTGGGGTACGAGCAGTACTTC; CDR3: CAIRHTTDLGYEQYF
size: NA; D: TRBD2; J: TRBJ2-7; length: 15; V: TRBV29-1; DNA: TGCAGCGTTGAATCGGGGACTAGCGCGTCCTACGAGCAGTACTTC; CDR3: CSVESGTSASYEQYF
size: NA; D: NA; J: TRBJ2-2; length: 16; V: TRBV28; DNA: TGTGCCAGCACGAGTTCAGGAACATGGAACACCGGGGAGCTGTTTTTT; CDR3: CASTSSGTWNTGELFF